Listed below are T cell receptor beta chains from one sample, sequenced in a study of blood T cell repertoires in COVID-19. Generated by immunoSEQ multiplex PCR, the TCRdb table keeps only in-frame clones and is missing some. The profile covers roughly 68,000 clones, with approximately 73% appearing a single time and 15% taken by the ten largest. The sample consisted of peripheral blood. Receptors were obtained from a man between 60 and 70 years old with COVID-19, enrolled during active disease. Both conserved end residues are part of each CDR3. The D gene is left open where the match is weak. Only some rows state a clone size, as once, few, many or a class for expanded clones.

J: TRBJ2-2; D: -; length: 15; V: TRBV30; size: -; DNA: TGTGCCTGGAGTCCCCTGGGTAGTCGCGGCGGGGAGCTGTTTTTT; CDR3: CAWSPLGSRGGELFF
J: TRBJ1-6; D: TRBD1; length: 18; V: TRBV15; size: medium-sized; DNA: TGTGCCACCAGCAGAGAAGGGGCAGGGGGCCGTGTAAATTCACCCCTCCACTTT; CDR3: CATSREGAGGRVNSPLHF
J: TRBJ1-2; D: -; length: 13; V: TRBV18; size: few; DNA: TGTGCCAGCTCACTAGGACATCTTTGGAGCTACACCTTC; CDR3: CASSLGHLWSYTF
J: TRBJ1-1; D: -; length: 13; V: TRBV19; size: -; DNA: TGTGCCAGTAGTTGGAAGGGGAACGCTGAAGCTTTCTTT; CDR3: CASSWKGNAEAFF
J: TRBJ2-5; D: -; length: 12; V: TRBV28; size: -; DNA: TGTGCCAGCAGGTCAGGGGGGGAGACCCAGTACTTC; CDR3: CASRSGGETQYF
J: TRBJ2-3; D: TRBD1; length: 15; V: TRBV24-1; size: -; DNA: TGTGCCACCAGTGACCCACAGGGGCCGGGGGATACGCAGTATTTT; CDR3: CATSDPQGPGDTQYF
J: TRBJ1-4; D: -; length: 11; V: TRBV7-9; size: -; DNA: TGTGCCAGCAGCCCGGGAGAAAAACTGTTTTTT; CDR3: CASSPGEKLFF
J: TRBJ2-2; D: -; length: 13; V: TRBV3-1/TRBV3-2; size: -; DNA: TGTGCCAGCAGCCAATACCTGAGTGAGGAGCTGTTTTTT; CDR3: CASSQYLSEELFF
J: TRBJ2-2; D: TRBD2; length: 15; V: TRBV16; size: -; DNA: TGTGCCAGCAGCCAAGGGACTATTAACACCGGGGAGCTGTTTTTT; CDR3: CASSQGTINTGELFF
J: TRBJ1-1; D: -; length: 15; V: TRBV5-1; size: -; DNA: TGCGCCAGCAGCTTGGATGCGGGATCGAACACTGAAGCTTTCTTT; CDR3: CASSLDAGSNTEAFF
J: TRBJ2-4; D: -; length: 15; V: TRBV6-5; size: -; DNA: TGTGCCAGCAGGCGGGACCACAATGCCAAAAACATTCAGTACTTC; CDR3: CASRRDHNAKNIQYF
J: TRBJ1-3; D: -; length: 11; V: TRBV2; size: few; DNA: TGTGCCAGCACCCCCCGGGACACCATATATTTT; CDR3: CASTPRDTIYF
J: TRBJ2-4; D: -; length: 11; V: TRBV12-3/TRBV12-4; size: -; DNA: TGTGCCAGCAGCCTGGAGGACATTCAGTACTTC; CDR3: CASSLEDIQYF
J: TRBJ1-5; D: -; length: 19; V: TRBV30; size: -; DNA: TGTGCCTGGACTAGCGATACCGGGGGGCATTATTATAGCAATCAGCCCCAGCATTTT; CDR3: CAWTSDTGGHYYSNQPQHF
J: TRBJ1-5; D: TRBD1; length: 14; V: TRBV18; size: once; DNA: TGTGCCAGCTCACTGGGACAGTTCAATCAGCCCCAGCATTTT; CDR3: CASSLGQFNQPQHF
J: TRBJ2-2; D: -; length: 14; V: TRBV5-4; size: -; DNA: TGTGCCAGCACCAAGCTAGGAGGGGTCGGGGAGCTGTTTTTT; CDR3: CASTKLGGVGELFF
J: TRBJ1-4; D: -; length: 14; V: TRBV28; size: -; DNA: TGTGCCAGCACCCAAGGGGATTTAAATGAAAAACTGTTTTTT; CDR3: CASTQGDLNEKLFF
J: TRBJ1-2; D: -; length: 12; V: TRBV30; size: many; DNA: TGTGCCTGGAGTCAGTCAATCAATGGCTACACCTTC; CDR3: CAWSQSINGYTF
J: TRBJ2-5; D: TRBD2; length: 17; V: TRBV3-1/TRBV3-2; size: few; DNA: TGTGCCAGCAGCCAGGCACGACTAGCGGGAGGGATCGAGACCCAGTACTTC; CDR3: CASSQARLAGGIETQYF
J: TRBJ2-7; D: -; length: 13; V: TRBV5-6; size: once; DNA: TGTGCCAGCAGCTCTCTTCAGGGCTACGAGCAGTACTTC; CDR3: CASSSLQGYEQYF
J: TRBJ1-6; D: -; length: 13; V: TRBV18; size: -; DNA: TGTGCCAGCTCCAATGGAGGGAGTGAACCCCTCCACTTT; CDR3: CASSNGGSEPLHF
J: TRBJ2-1; D: -; length: 12; V: TRBV2; size: -; DNA: TGTGCCAGCAGGGGGGACACCAATGAGCAGTTCTTC; CDR3: CASRGDTNEQFF
J: TRBJ2-1; D: TRBD2; length: 15; V: TRBV29-1; size: -; DNA: TGCAGCGCTGCCTTCACTAGCGGGAGGTGGGATGAGCAGTTCTTC; CDR3: CSAAFTSGRWDEQFF
J: TRBJ1-5; D: -; length: 13; V: TRBV30; size: -; DNA: TGTGCCTGGAGTGTAGGGCGGGATCAGCCCCAGCATTTT; CDR3: CAWSVGRDQPQHF
J: TRBJ2-5; D: -; length: 14; V: TRBV3-1/TRBV3-2; size: -; DNA: TGTGCCAGCAGCCAAGGTACTAGAAAAGAGACCCAGTACTTC; CDR3: CASSQGTRKETQYF
J: TRBJ1-6; D: -; length: 14; V: TRBV5-6; size: -; DNA: TGTGCCAGCAGCTTGCCTATACATAATTCACCCCTCCACTTT; CDR3: CASSLPIHNSPLHF
J: TRBJ1-2; D: -; length: 11; V: TRBV2; size: -; DNA: TGTGCCAGCAGATACGCGGATGGCTACACCTTC; CDR3: CASRYADGYTF
J: TRBJ2-1; D: -; length: 12; V: TRBV11-3; size: -; DNA: TGTGCCAGCAGCTTAGCGAGGTATGAGCAGTTCTTC; CDR3: CASSLARYEQFF
J: TRBJ1-2; D: -; length: 13; V: TRBV28; size: -; DNA: TGTGCCAGCAGTCTAGGTGCTAACTATGGCTACACCTTC; CDR3: CASSLGANYGYTF
J: TRBJ2-7; D: -; length: 14; V: TRBV5-1; size: -; DNA: TGCGCCAGCAGCTTGGGACAGTACTCCTACGAGCAGTACTTC; CDR3: CASSLGQYSYEQYF
J: TRBJ2-1; D: TRBD2; length: 16; V: TRBV7-9; size: -; DNA: TGTGCCAGCAGCATAGTCGTAGCGGGAGTATTAAATGAGCAGTTCTTC; CDR3: CASSIVVAGVLNEQFF
J: TRBJ1-2; D: -; length: 13; V: TRBV7-9; size: -; DNA: TGTGCCAGCAGCTTATCAGGGTTCTATGGCTACACCTTC; CDR3: CASSLSGFYGYTF
J: TRBJ2-5; D: -; length: 13; V: TRBV5-5; size: -; DNA: TGTGCCAGCAGCTTGGGTATACAAGAGACCCAGTACTTC; CDR3: CASSLGIQETQYF
J: TRBJ2-3; D: -; length: 12; V: TRBV3-1/TRBV3-2; size: -; DNA: TGTGCCAGCAAAGCGGGCGCAGATACGCAGTATTTT; CDR3: CASKAGADTQYF
J: TRBJ1-6; D: -; length: 14; V: TRBV5-6; size: -; DNA: TGTGCCAGCAGCTGGGGACCGGGAGCTTCACCCCTCCACTTT; CDR3: CASSWGPGASPLHF
J: TRBJ2-7; D: -; length: 15; V: TRBV6-5; size: -; DNA: TGTGCCAGCAGTCGCGGGACGCAAAGCCCCTACGAGCAGTACTTC; CDR3: CASSRGTQSPYEQYF
J: TRBJ2-3; D: TRBD2; length: 17; V: TRBV24-1; size: -; DNA: TGTGCCACCAGTGATTTTTGGGAGGGCCGGGGCACAGATACGCAGTATTTT; CDR3: CATSDFWEGRGTDTQYF
J: TRBJ1-2; D: TRBD1; length: 16; V: TRBV29-1; size: -; DNA: TGCAGCGTTGAAGGGGGGACAGGGAAGACTAACTATGGCTACACCTTC; CDR3: CSVEGGTGKTNYGYTF
J: TRBJ2-2; D: TRBD1; length: 15; V: TRBV5-1; size: -; DNA: TGCGCCAGCAGCTTGACAGGGGGGTACACCGGGGAGCTGTTTTTT; CDR3: CASSLTGGYTGELFF
J: TRBJ2-1; D: -; length: 16; V: TRBV19; size: -; DNA: TGTGCCAGTTGCCCCACCGGGCGGGGCTTATACAATGAGCAGTTCTTC; CDR3: CASCPTGRGLYNEQFF
J: TRBJ2-2; D: -; length: 14; V: TRBV5-4; size: few; DNA: TGTGCCAGCAACTATGGCAACGGGGCCGGGGAGCTGTTTTTT; CDR3: CASNYGNGAGELFF
J: TRBJ2-7; D: -; length: 14; V: TRBV2; size: -; DNA: TGTGCCAGCACCAGCCAGCAGGGCCCTCACGAGCAGTACTTC; CDR3: CASTSQQGPHEQYF
J: TRBJ2-7; D: -; length: 11; V: TRBV6-2/TRBV6-3; size: -; DNA: TGTGCCAGCAGTGGGGCGGGGGAGCAGTACTTC; CDR3: CASSGAGEQYF
J: TRBJ1-5; D: TRBD1; length: 12; V: TRBV19; size: -; DNA: TGTGCCAGTAAACAGGGGGATCAGCCCCAGCATTTT; CDR3: CASKQGDQPQHF
J: TRBJ2-7; D: -; length: 17; V: TRBV25-1; size: -; DNA: TGTGCCAGCAGCCAACCTAGCGAGAGGGGTGCTAACTACGAGCAGTACTTC; CDR3: CASSQPSERGANYEQYF
J: TRBJ2-2; D: -; length: 13; V: TRBV4-1; size: -; DNA: TGCGCCAGCAGCCCCCAAGCCACCGGGGAGCTGTTTTTT; CDR3: CASSPQATGELFF
J: TRBJ1-5; D: -; length: 16; V: TRBV6-1; size: -; DNA: TGTGCCAGCAGTGAATTGGTACAGTATAGCAATCAGCCCCAGCATTTT; CDR3: CASSELVQYSNQPQHF
J: TRBJ1-4; D: TRBD1; length: 15; V: TRBV6-5; size: -; DNA: TGTGCCAGCAGCAACAGAGGGACAGGGAACGAAAAACTGTTTTTT; CDR3: CASSNRGTGNEKLFF
J: TRBJ2-7; D: -; length: 12; V: TRBV12-3/TRBV12-4; size: -; DNA: TGTGCCAGCAGTGACGGGGGGCACGAGCAGTACTTC; CDR3: CASSDGGHEQYF